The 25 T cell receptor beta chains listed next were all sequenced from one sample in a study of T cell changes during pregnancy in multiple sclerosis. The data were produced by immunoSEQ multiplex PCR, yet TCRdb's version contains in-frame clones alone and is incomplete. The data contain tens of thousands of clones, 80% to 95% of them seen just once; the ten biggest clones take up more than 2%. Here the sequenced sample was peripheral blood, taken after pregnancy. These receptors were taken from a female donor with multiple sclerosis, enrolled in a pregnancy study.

The CDR3: CASSRTGGQETQYF. DNA for the CDR3: TGTGCCAGCAGCCGGACAGGGGGCCAAGAGACCCAGTACTTC. The V gene is TRBV9, the J gene TRBJ2-5; 10 nucleotides agree with TRBD1. V lost 4 bases to trimming and J lost 1 base; unmatched junction nucleotides: 1. Germline V gene sequence: CDR1 SGDLS, CDR2 YYNGEE. The length of the CDR3 is 14 residues. The entire variable domain, with the rest obtained from reference TRBV9 and TRBJ2-5, is as follows: DSGVTQTPKHLITATGQRVTLRCSPRSGDLSVYWYQQSLDQGLQFLIQYYNGEERAKGNILERFSAQQFPDLHSELNLSSLELGDSALYFCASSRTGGQETQYFGPGTRLLVL.

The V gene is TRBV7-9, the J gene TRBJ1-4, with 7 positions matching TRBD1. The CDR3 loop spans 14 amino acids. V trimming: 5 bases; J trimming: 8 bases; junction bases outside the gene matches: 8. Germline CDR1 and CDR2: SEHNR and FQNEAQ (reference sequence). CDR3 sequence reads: CASSRQGPQEKLFF. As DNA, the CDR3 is TGTGCCAGCAGCCGACAGGGCCCCCAAGAAAAACTGTTTTTT. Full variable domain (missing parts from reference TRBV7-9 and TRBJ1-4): DTGVSQNPRHKITKRGQNVTFRCDPISEHNRLYWYRQTLGQGPEFLTYFQNEAQLEKSRLLSDRFSAERPKGSFSTLEIQRTEQGDSAMYLCASSRQGPQEKLFFGSGTQLSVL.

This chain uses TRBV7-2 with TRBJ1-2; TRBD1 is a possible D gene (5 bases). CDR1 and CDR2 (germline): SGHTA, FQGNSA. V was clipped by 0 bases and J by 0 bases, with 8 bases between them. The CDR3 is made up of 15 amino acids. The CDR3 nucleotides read TGTGCCAGCAGCTTAGCTACGGACACTAACTATGGCTACACCTTC. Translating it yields CASSLATDTNYGYTF. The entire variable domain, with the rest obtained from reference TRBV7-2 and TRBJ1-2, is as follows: GAGVSQSPSNKVTEKGKDVELRCDPISGHTALYWYRQSLGQGLEFLIYFQGNSAPDKSGLPSDRFSAERTGGSVSTLTIQRTQQEDSAVYLCASSLATDTNYGYTFGSGTRLTVV.

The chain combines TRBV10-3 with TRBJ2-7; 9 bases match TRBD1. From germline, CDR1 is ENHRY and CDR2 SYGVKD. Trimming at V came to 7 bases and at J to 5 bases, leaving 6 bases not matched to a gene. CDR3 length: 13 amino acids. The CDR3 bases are TGTGCCATCAAAGAGACAGGGGGGGACGAGCAGTACTTC. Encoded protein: CAIKETGGDEQYF.

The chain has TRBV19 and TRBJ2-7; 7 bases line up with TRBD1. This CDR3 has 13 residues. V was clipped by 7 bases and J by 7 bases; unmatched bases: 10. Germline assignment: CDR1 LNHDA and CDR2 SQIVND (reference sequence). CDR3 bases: TGTGCCAGTAACCCCCGACAGGGTCTGGAGCAGTACTTC. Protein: CASNPRQGLEQYF.

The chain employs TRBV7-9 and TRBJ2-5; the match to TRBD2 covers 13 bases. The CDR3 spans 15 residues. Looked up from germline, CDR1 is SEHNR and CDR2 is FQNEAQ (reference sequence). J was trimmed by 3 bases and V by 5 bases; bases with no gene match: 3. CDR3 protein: CASSQTSGGKETQYF. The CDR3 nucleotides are TGTGCCAGCAGCCAGACTAGCGGGGGGAAAGAGACCCAGTACTTC.

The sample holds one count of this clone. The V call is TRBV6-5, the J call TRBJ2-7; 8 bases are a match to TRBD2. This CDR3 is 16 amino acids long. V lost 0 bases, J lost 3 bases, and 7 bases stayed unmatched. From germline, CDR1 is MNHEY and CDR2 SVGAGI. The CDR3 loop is CASSYSGGRFNYEQYF. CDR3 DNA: TGTGCCAGCAGTTACTCGGGCGGGAGGTTTAACTACGAGCAGTACTTC.

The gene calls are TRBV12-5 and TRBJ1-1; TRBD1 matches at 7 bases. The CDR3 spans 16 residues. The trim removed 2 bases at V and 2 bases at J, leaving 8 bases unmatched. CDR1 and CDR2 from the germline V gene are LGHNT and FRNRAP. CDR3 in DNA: TGTGCTAGTGGTTTGCGGGCGGGACAGAGAAACACTGAAGCTTTCTTT. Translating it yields CASGLRAGQRNTEAFF.

CDR3 in amino acids: CASSMASGSNEQFF. The CDR3 coding sequence is TGTGCCAGCAGCATGGCTAGCGGGAGTAATGAGCAGTTCTTC. The V gene is TRBV5-8, the J gene TRBJ2-1, with 10 bases identical to TRBD2. Germline V gives CDR1 SGHTS, CDR2 YDEGEE. V was clipped by 4 bases and J by 7 bases; unmatched bases: 5. This CDR3 is 14 amino acids long.

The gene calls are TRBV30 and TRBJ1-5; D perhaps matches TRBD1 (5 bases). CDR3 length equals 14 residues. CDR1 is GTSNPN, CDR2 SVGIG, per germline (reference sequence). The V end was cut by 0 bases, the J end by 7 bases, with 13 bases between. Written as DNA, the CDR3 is TGTGCCTGGAGTGTCGGGGGAGGAGGGCAGCCCCAGCATTTT. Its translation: CAWSVGGGGQPQHF.

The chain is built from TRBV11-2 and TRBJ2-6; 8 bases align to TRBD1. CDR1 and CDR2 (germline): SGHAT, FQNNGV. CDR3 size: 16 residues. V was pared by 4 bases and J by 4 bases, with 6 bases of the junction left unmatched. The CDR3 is CASSSRTGSGANVLTF. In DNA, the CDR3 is TGTGCCAGCAGCTCCCGGACAGGGTCCGGGGCCAACGTCCTGACTTTC.

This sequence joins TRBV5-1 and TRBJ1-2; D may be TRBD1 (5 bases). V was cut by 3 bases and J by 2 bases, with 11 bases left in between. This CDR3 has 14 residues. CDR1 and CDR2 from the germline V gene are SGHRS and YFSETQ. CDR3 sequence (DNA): TGCGCCAGCAGCTCGGGCGGGACGAACTATGGCTACACCTTC. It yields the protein CASSSGGTNYGYTF.

Here the CDR3 DNA reads TGTGCCAGCAGCCGACAAGCGAACACTGAAGCTTTCTTT. This sequence encodes CASSRQANTEAFF. The chain uses TRBV5-4 and TRBJ1-1; D is undetermined. Germline lookup yields CDR1 SGHNT and CDR2 YYREEE (reference sequence). The V gene lost 4 bases and the J gene lost 1 base, with 8 bases spanning the gap. The CDR3 sequence is 13 residues long.

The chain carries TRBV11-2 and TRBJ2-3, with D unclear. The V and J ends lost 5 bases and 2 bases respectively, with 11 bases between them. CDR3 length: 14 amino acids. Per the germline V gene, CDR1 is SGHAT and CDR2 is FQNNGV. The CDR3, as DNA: TGTGCCAGCAGCCGCGAGCTGAACACAGATACGCAGTATTTT. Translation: CASSRELNTDTQYF.

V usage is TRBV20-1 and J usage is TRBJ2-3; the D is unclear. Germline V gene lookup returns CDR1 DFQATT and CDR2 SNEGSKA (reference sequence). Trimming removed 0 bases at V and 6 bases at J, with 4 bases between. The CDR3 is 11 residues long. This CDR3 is CSARDQDTQYF. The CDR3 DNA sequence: TGCAGTGCTAGAGATCAGGATACGCAGTATTTT.

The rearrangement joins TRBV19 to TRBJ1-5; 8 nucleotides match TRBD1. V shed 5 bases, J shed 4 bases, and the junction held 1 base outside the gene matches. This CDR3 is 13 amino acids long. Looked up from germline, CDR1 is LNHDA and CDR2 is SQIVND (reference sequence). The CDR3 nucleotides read TGTGCCAGTAGTGACAGGGGTAATCAGCCCCAGCATTTT. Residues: CASSDRGNQPQHF.

CDR3 in amino acids: CASSQGNYGYTF. CDR3 coding DNA: TGTGCCAGCAGTCAGGGGAACTATGGCTACACCTTC. The V call is TRBV6-6, the J call TRBJ1-2; tentative D call: TRBD1 (6 bases). CDR3 size: 12 residues. The germline V gene encodes CDR1 MNHNY and CDR2 SVGAGI (reference sequence). V lost 5 bases and J lost 2, with 6 bases in between.

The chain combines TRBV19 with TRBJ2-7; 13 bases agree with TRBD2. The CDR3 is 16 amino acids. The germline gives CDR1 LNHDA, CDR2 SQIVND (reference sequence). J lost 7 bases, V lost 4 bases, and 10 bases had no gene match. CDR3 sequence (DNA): TGTGCCAGTAGTAGCGCCGGGACTAGCGGGGCCCTAGAGCAGTACTTC. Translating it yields CASSSAGTSGALEQYF.

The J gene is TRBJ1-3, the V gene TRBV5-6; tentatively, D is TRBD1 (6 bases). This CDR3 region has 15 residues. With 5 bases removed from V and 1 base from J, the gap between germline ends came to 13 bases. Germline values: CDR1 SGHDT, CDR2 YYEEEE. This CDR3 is CASRERGYSGNTIYF. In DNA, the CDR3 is TGTGCCAGCAGGGAAAGGGGGTATTCTGGAAACACCATATATTTT.

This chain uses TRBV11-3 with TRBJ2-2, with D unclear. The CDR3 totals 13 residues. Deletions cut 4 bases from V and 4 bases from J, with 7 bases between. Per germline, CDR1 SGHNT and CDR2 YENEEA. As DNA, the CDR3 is TGTGCCAGCAGCTCGAGGTCCACCGGGGAGCTGTTTTTT. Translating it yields CASSSRSTGELFF. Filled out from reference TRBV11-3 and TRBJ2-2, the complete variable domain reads EAGVVQSPRYKIIEKKQPVAFWCNPISGHNTLYWYLQNLGQGPELLIRYENEEAVDDSQLPKDRFSAERLKGVDSTLKIQPAELGDSAVYLCASSSRSTGELFFGEGSRLTVL.

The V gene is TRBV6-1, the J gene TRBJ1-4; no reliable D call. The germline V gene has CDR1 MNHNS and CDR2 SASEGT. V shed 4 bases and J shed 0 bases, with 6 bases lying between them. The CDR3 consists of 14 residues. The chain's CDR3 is CASSGLATNEKLFF. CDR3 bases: TGTGCCAGCAGTGGTCTTGCAACTAATGAAAAACTGTTTTTT.

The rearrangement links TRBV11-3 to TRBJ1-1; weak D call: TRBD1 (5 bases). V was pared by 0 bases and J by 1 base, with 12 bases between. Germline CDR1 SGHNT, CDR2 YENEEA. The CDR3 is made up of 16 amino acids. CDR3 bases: TGTGCCAGCAGCTTAGATAGCGGGCAGGGGAACACTGAAGCTTTCTTT. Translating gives CASSLDSGQGNTEAFF.

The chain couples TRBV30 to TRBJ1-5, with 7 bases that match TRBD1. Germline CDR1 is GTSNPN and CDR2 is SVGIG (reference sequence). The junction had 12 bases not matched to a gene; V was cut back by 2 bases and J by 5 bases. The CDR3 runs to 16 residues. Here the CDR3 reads CAWSSLEGALDQPQHF. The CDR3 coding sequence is TGTGCCTGGAGTTCCCTGGAGGGGGCTCTCGATCAGCCCCAGCATTTT.

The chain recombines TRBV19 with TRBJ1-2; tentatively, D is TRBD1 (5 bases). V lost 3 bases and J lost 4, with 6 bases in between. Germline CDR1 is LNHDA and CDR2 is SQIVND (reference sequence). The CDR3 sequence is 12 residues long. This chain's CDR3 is CASSIQGYGYTF. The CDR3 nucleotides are TGTGCCAGTAGTATCCAGGGCTATGGCTACACCTTC.

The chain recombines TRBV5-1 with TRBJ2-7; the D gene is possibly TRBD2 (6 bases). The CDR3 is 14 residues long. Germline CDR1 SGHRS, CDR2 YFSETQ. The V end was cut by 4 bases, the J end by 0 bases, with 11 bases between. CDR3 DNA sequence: TGCGCCAGCAGCGTGGGACTGGGCTCCTACGAGCAGTACTTC. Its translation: CASSVGLGSYEQYF.